The clone carrying this T cell receptor (beta chain) was counted many times. The antigen remains unidentified. Trimming took off 3 bases at V and 2 bases at J, with 8 bases between the two ends. This CDR3 region has 14 residues. Germline CDR1 is SGHRS and CDR2 is YFSETQ. The cDNA was synthesized by means of template-switch 5'RACE, which was carried out with 10-nucleotide random UMIs. TCRdb re-derived calls from the 5' RACE reads in MiXCR, one entry per CDR3 protein. The table records 59,000 or so distinct CDR3 sequences, 9.5% to 15% of them present only once. The data derive from a study of neurological immune-mediated disorders. Study findings and constraints: Falling below healthy controls, multiple sclerosis showed the least TCR clonal expansion, while HTLV-1-associated myelopathy showed the most.

Sequences were obtained from PBMCs. This chain connects TRBV5-1 to TRBJ2-2; D perhaps matches TRBD2 (5 bases). The sequence was obtained from a woman aged 60-75 years with HTLV-1-associated myelopathy (HAM/TSP). This CDR3 is CASSSEGNTGELFF. In nucleotides, the CDR3 is TGCGCCAGCAGCTCCGAGGGAAACACCGGGGAGCTGTTTTTT.